This is a list of T cell receptor beta chains from one sample in a study of T cell repertoires in cytomegalovirus infection. TCRdb processed the reads anew with MiXCR; each CDR3 protein has one entry. The sample yields approximately 340,000 distinct CDR3 sequences, 25% to 30% seen once. For these receptors, no antigen is known. The sequencing used cultured PBMCs, collected from culture after CMV antigen stimulation. All receptors come from a human donor in good health (CMV status not recorded). Some clones in this sample may be carry-over from other donors' samples. The conserved cysteine and the conserved F or W are not part of the CDR3 here.

CDR3 | length | V
ATSGTVSYEQY | 11 | TRBV10-3
ASSPTLNHYLNTEAF | 15 | TRBV11-2
ASSPDRVHEQY | 11 | TRBV7-8
ASSLASGQDVADTQY | 15 | TRBV7-9
ASSPLENTEAF | 11 | TRBV18
ATSDLPSGTQY | 11 | TRBV24-1
ASSQSLGQGDWY | 12 | TRBV23-1
ASRRLTAPHTEAF | 13 | TRBV28
ASRGQGSGNTIY | 12 | TRBV12-3/TRBV12-4
ASSYTRTDSRMNTEAF | 16 | TRBV6-2/TRBV6-3
ASSLGAGRPQH | 11 | TRBV12-3/TRBV12-4
ASSGLATTDTQY | 12 | TRBV19
ASTPSVRNTEAF | 12 | TRBV5-1
ASYERTGLANTGELF | 15 | TRBV7-9
ASSLLLERYNEQF | 13 | TRBV7-2
ASSLDRGVEETQY | 13 | TRBV7-6